Below are 20 T cell receptor beta chains sequenced from a single sample in a study of T cells in localized non-small cell lung cancer. This table comes from immunoSEQ multiplex PCR, and its TCRdb copy is limited to in-frame clones, with some not included. The sample shows tens of thousands of clones, roughly 90% of them seen only once. Here the sequenced sample was peripheral blood, taken before any cancer treatment. The receptors derive from a man aged 35 to 69 with stage I squamous cell lung carcinoma.

The gene calls are TRBV4-3 and TRBJ2-2; D remains ambiguous. V gave up 0 bases and J gave up 1 base, with 6 bases separating them. CDR1 is LGHNA, CDR2 YSLEER, per germline. The CDR3 covers 15 residues. The CDR3 is CASSQDRLNTGELFF. CDR3 coding DNA: TGCGCCAGCAGCCAAGATCGGCTGAACACCGGGGAGCTGTTTTTT.

The gene calls are TRBV19 and TRBJ1-2; no reliable D call. The germline V gene encodes CDR1 LNHDA and CDR2 SQIVND (reference sequence). Trimming cost V 3 bases and J 4 bases, with 12 bases left between them. The CDR3 contains 14 residues. CDR3 nucleotide sequence: TGTGCCAGTAGTATTGGAGGCGGACGCTATGGCTACACCTTC. Translating it yields CASSIGGGRYGYTF.

J is TRBJ2-7 and V is TRBV30, with 8 nucleotides matching TRBD1. Germline V gene lookup returns CDR1 GTSNPN and CDR2 SVGIG (reference sequence). The CDR3 loop spans 13 amino acids. The ends lost 4 bases at V and 3 bases at J; junction bases unmatched: 5. CDR3 in DNA: TGTGCCTGGATCTCAGGGGGCGGCTACGAGCAGTACTTC. Its protein product is CAWISGGGYEQYF.

The chain has TRBV2 and TRBJ2-1; 13 nucleotides line up with TRBD2. Germline V lookup: CDR1 SNHLY, CDR2 FYNNEI. V was clipped by 7 bases and J by 2 bases; unmatched bases: 2. This CDR3 region has 15 residues. For the CDR3, the DNA is TGTGCCAGCAAACTAGCGGGAGGGGCCTACAATGAGCAGTTCTTC. Translating it yields CASKLAGGAYNEQFF.

The chain employs TRBV13 and TRBJ2-1; 7 bases map to TRBD1. The CDR3 spans 14 residues. The J segment lost 5 bases and the V segment lost 5 bases, leaving 6 bases of the junction unmatched. CDR1 and CDR2 (germline): PRHDT, FYEKMQ (reference sequence). This CDR3 reads CASSRYDRDNEQFF. CDR3 nucleotides: TGTGCCAGCAGCCGCTACGACAGGGACAATGAGCAGTTCTTC.

This clone was counted a single time. This chain joins TRBV6-5 and TRBJ2-7, with D perhaps matching TRBD2 (6 bases). Trimming stripped 0 bases from V and 2 bases from J, with 11 bases between. CDR3 length equals 15 residues. Germline CDR1 MNHEY, CDR2 SVGAGI. CDR3 sequence reads: CASSYSSGGAYEQYF. The CDR3 DNA follows: TGTGCCAGCAGTTACTCGTCCGGGGGAGCCTACGAGCAGTACTTC.

The V call is TRBV19, the J call TRBJ1-1, with 11 bases matching TRBD1. With V trimmed by 6 bases and J by 10 bases, 4 bases remained unmatched. Germline V gene lookup returns CDR1 LNHDA and CDR2 SQIVND (reference sequence). The CDR3 has 12 amino acids. CDR3 amino acids: CASSRDRGRAFF. As DNA, the CDR3 is TGTGCCAGTAGCCGGGACAGGGGGAGAGCTTTCTTT.

The chain uses TRBV25-1 and TRBJ1-4; D is possibly TRBD1 (5 bases). The V gene's germline CDR1 is MGHDK and CDR2 SYGVNS. V gave up 4 bases and J gave up 6 bases, with 9 bases separating them. CDR3 size: 13 residues. The CDR3 coding sequence is TGTGCCAGCAGTGGGCCGGGACATGAAAAACTGTTTTTT. Its translation is CASSGPGHEKLFF.

Of note for this clone: The junction does not match germline at one end; this may be a read error. The rearrangement links TRBV6-5 to TRBJ2-1; 8 nucleotides line up with TRBD2. Germline V gene lookup returns CDR1 MNHEY and CDR2 SVGAGI. CDR3 length equals 13 residues. The CDR3 loop is CASSSDRERERFF. In DNA, the CDR3 is TGTGCCAGCAGTTCCGATCGGGAGCGGGAGCGGTTCTTC.

CDR3 in DNA: TGTGCCAGTTTAAAGAACATGAACACTGAAGCTTTCTTT. This encodes CASLKNMNTEAFF. This rearrangement joins TRBV6-5 to TRBJ1-1; D is unresolved. Germline loops: CDR1 MNHEY, CDR2 SVGAGI. Trimming removed 9 bases from V and 0 bases from J, with 11 bases in between. This CDR3 has 13 amino acids.

This clone showed up just a few times. The genes are TRBV25-1 and TRBJ1-3; no clear D. The CDR3 has 15 amino acids. Germline CDR1 is MGHDK and CDR2 is SYGVNS. Trimming left V 3 bases short and J 10 bases short, with 19 bases between. CDR3 nucleotides: TGTGCCAGCAGTGATGCGGGCTCCCTAAGTACGACCATATATTTT. This sequence encodes CASSDAGSLSTTIYF.

The CDR3 sequence: CASSLKGEAGDEQYF. The DNA of the CDR3 is TGTGCCAGCAGCTTAAAGGGGGAAGCGGGAGACGAGCAGTACTTC. The V and J genes are TRBV7-2 and TRBJ2-7; 8 bases are a match to TRBD2. The CDR3 is made up of 15 amino acids. CDR1 and CDR2 from the germline V gene are SGHTA and FQGNSA. V lost 2 bases to trimming and J lost 5 bases; unmatched junction nucleotides: 8.

The chain joins TRBV7-9 to TRBJ2-2; D not resolved. The CDR3 is 15 amino acids. The V and J ends lost 5 bases and 6 bases respectively, with 16 bases between them. Germline loops: CDR1 SEHNR, CDR2 FQNEAQ (reference sequence). The CDR3 DNA sequence: TGTGCCAGCAGCCCCATAACCCAGTTAGCCGGGGAGCTGTTTTTT. It specifies CASSPITQLAGELFF.

The rearrangement uses TRBV5-1 and TRBJ2-5, with D maybe TRBD1 (7 bases). Germline CDR1 is SGHRS and CDR2 is YFSETQ. The CDR3 has 15 amino acids. The germline V and J ends were trimmed by 4 bases and 5 bases, with 18 bases remaining between them. CDR3 residues: CASSGYTTGRETQYF. DNA for the CDR3: TGCGCCAGCAGCGGTTATACGACAGGGAGGGAGACCCAGTACTTC.

The CDR3 DNA sequence: TGTGCCAGCAGCCATTCGACAGGGAGCTACGAGCAGTACTTC. Its translation is CASSHSTGSYEQYF. J is TRBJ2-7 and V is TRBV7-2; 7 bases match TRBD1. V was clipped by 5 bases and J by 3 bases; unmatched bases: 7. Germline loops: CDR1 SGHTA, CDR2 FQGNSA. The CDR3 sequence is 14 residues long.

The genes are TRBV5-1 and TRBJ2-5, with TRBD2 identical over 8 bases. The CDR3 consists of 14 residues. Trimming at V came to 0 bases and at J to 4 bases, leaving 2 bases not matched to a gene. CDR1 and CDR2 from the germline V gene are SGHRS and YFSETQ. The chain's CDR3 is CASSLDTSGETQYF. The CDR3 DNA is TGCGCCAGCAGCTTGGACACTAGCGGAGAGACCCAGTACTTC.

V and J are TRBV27 and TRBJ1-5; tentatively, D is TRBD1 (5 bases). Trimming left V 6 bases short and J 0 bases short, with 12 bases between. This CDR3 comprises 15 residues. Germline V gene sequence: CDR1 MNHEY, CDR2 SMNVEV (reference sequence). In nucleotides, the CDR3 is TGTGCCAGCAGAACCGACAGAAATAGCAATCAGCCCCAGCATTTT. Its protein is CASRTDRNSNQPQHF.

The chain couples TRBV2 to TRBJ2-7; D is undetermined. The V end was cut by 7 bases, the J end by 1 base, with 8 bases between. This CDR3 has 12 residues. Germline loops: CDR1 SNHLY, CDR2 FYNNEI. CDR3 sequence: CASKGISYEQYF. The CDR3 coding sequence is TGTGCCAGCAAGGGCATTTCCTACGAGCAGTACTTC. Full variable domain (remainder filled in from reference TRBV2 and TRBJ2-7): EPEVTQTPSHQVTQMGQEVILRCVPISNHLYFYWYRQILGQKVEFLVSFYNNEISEKSEIFDDQFSVERPDGSNFTLKIRSTKLEDSAMYFCASKGISYEQYFGPGTRLTVT.

This sequence joins TRBV11-1 and TRBJ2-2; TRBD1 matches 9 bases. The CDR3 is 17 residues long. Per the germline V gene, CDR1 is SGHAT and CDR2 is FQDESV (reference sequence). Trimming removed 2 bases from V and 2 bases from J; junction bases left unmatched: 6. This chain's CDR3 is CASSLIGQGSNTGELFF. The CDR3 nucleotides read TGTGCCAGCAGCTTAATTGGACAGGGGTCAAACACCGGGGAGCTGTTTTTT.

J is TRBJ1-1 and V is TRBV4-3; D is unclear. This CDR3 region has 15 residues. Germline CDR1 and CDR2: LGHNA and YSLEER. V was pared by 4 bases and J by 4 bases, with 16 bases between. CDR3 sequence reads: CASSPSGERSTEAFF. CDR3 nucleotide sequence: TGCGCCAGCAGCCCAAGTGGGGAACGTTCCACTGAAGCTTTCTTT.